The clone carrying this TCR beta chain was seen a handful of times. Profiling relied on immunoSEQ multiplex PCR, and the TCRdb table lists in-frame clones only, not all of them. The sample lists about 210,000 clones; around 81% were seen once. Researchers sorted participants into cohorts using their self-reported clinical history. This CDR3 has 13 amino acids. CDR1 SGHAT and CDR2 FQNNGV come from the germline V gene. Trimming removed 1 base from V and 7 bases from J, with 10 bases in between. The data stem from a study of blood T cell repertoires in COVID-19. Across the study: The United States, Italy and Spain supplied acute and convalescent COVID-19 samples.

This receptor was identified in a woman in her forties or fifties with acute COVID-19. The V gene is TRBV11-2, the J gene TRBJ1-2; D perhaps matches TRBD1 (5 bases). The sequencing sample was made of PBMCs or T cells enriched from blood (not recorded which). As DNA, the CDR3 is TGTGCCAGCAGCTTAGGTCAGGGCCTTGGCTACACCTTC. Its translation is CASSLGQGLGYTF. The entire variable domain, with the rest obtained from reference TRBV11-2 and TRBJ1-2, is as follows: EAGVAQSPRYKIIEKRQSVAFWCNPISGHATLYWYQQILGQGPKLLIQFQNNGVVDDSQLPKDRFSAERLKGVDSTLKIQPAKLEDSAVYLCASSLGQGLGYTFGSGTRLTVV.